The 21 T cell receptor beta chains below were found in one sample sequenced in a study of OX40 agonist ivuxolimab in advanced cancers. The table came from immunoSEQ multiplex PCR; TCRdb's copy has only in-frame clones and leaves some out. The sample records some 65,000 clones, around 85% being singletons. The sample consisted of CD4+ or CD8+ T cells sorted from blood, taken in a trial of the OX40 agonist ivuxolimab. The receptors derive from an adult with an advanced solid tumor such as melanoma, head and neck, liver or kidney cancer.

The V and J genes are TRBV6-5 and TRBJ2-3, with TRBD2 identical over 10 bases. The CDR3 is 15 amino acids. J gave up 3 bases and V 6 bases, and 6 bases lay outside the gene matches. Germline values: CDR1 MNHEY, CDR2 SVGAGI. In nucleotides, the CDR3 is TGTGCCAGCAGGTCACCTAGCGGGGGTACAGATACGCAGTATTTT. It codes for CASRSPSGGTDTQYF.

CDR3 amino acids: CASSLGQAKNIQYF. CDR3 DNA: TGCGCCAGCAGCCTGGGACAGGCCAAAAACATTCAGTACTTC. The chain uses TRBV5-1 and TRBJ2-4; 7 positions agree with TRBD1. Looked up from germline, CDR1 is SGHRS and CDR2 is YFSETQ. V gave up 4 bases and J gave up 1 base; unmatched junction bases: 2. CDR3 size: 14 residues.

V gene TRBV5-6 combines with J gene TRBJ2-6; possible D gene TRBD1, 6 bases. CDR3 size: 15 residues. Trimming stripped 4 bases from V and 0 bases from J, with 8 bases between. In germline, CDR1 is SGHDT, CDR2 YYEEEE. CDR3 in amino acids: CASSLRGSGANVLTF. In DNA, the CDR3 is TGTGCCAGCAGCCTCAGGGGCTCTGGGGCCAACGTCCTGACTTTC.

This chain uses TRBV9 with TRBJ1-1; no definite D call. The CDR3 length is 13 residues. V lost 1 base, J lost 0 bases, and 4 bases lay in between. Germline assignment: CDR1 SGDLS and CDR2 YYNGEE. CDR3 in DNA: TGTGCCAGCAGCGTAAGAGTGAACACTGAAGCTTTCTTT. It yields the protein CASSVRVNTEAFF.

This chain joins TRBV28 and TRBJ1-1; the match to TRBD1 covers 7 bases. This CDR3 region has 11 residues. With 4 bases clipped from V and 11 bases from J, the junction kept 4 bases outside the gene matches. CDR1 is MDHEN, CDR2 SYDVKM, per germline. The CDR3 DNA sequence: TGTGCCAGCAGTTCAACAGGGGCCGCTTTCTTT. Protein sequence: CASSSTGAAFF.

The rearrangement joins TRBV10-3 to TRBJ2-7; TRBD1 aligns across 7 bases. The germline gives CDR1 ENHRY, CDR2 SYGVKD. V lost 10 bases to trimming and J lost 5 bases; unmatched junction nucleotides: 8. The CDR3 has 12 residues. CDR3 nucleotides: TGTGCCAGTCACGACAGGGTTGACGAGCAGTACTTC. This sequence encodes CASHDRVDEQYF.

The chain couples TRBV7-3 to TRBJ2-2; D call uncertain. Trimming cost V 1 base and J 7 bases, with 1 base left between them. Germline values: CDR1 SGHTA, CDR2 FQGTGA. The CDR3 consists of 11 residues. CDR3 bases: TGTGCCAGCAGCTTAAACGGGGAGCTGTTTTTT. It specifies CASSLNGELFF.

The chain joins TRBV7-3 to TRBJ2-1; the D gene is possibly TRBD1 (5 bases). Germline V CDR1 and CDR2: SGHTA, FQGTGA. The CDR3 has 15 residues. Between the trimmed V and J ends, which lost 4 bases and 7 bases, there was a span of 17 bases. In nucleotides, the CDR3 is TGTGCCAGCAGCTCCCAAGGGGTAGCCGAGAATGAGCAGTTCTTC. Residues: CASSSQGVAENEQFF. The full variable domain, in which reference TRBV7-3 and TRBJ2-1 provide the parts outside the CDR3, is GAGVSQTPSNKVTEKGKYVELRCDPISGHTALYWYRQSLGQGPEFLIYFQGTGAADDSGLPNDRFFAVRPEGSVSTLKIQRTERGDSAVYLCASSSQGVAENEQFFGPGTRLTVL.

CDR3 amino acids: CASSPGPRRQGKDYGYTF. The CDR3 DNA sequence: TGTGCCAGCAGCCCCGGCCCCCGACGACAGGGAAAAGATTATGGCTACACCTTC. The V gene is TRBV7-8, the J gene TRBJ1-2; 7 nucleotides line up with TRBD1. Germline lookup yields CDR1 SGHVS and CDR2 FQNEAQ. The CDR3 extends over 18 amino acids. After removal of 5 bases from V and 5 bases from J, the junction contained 20 bases not matched to a gene.

V usage is TRBV4-1 and J usage is TRBJ1-2; D gene uncertain. V was pared by 0 bases and J by 4 bases, with 15 bases between. The CDR3 is made up of 16 amino acids. Per germline, CDR1 MGHRA and CDR2 YSYEKL. The CDR3 here is CASSQDPSAIGYGYTF. The CDR3 bases are TGCGCCAGCAGCCAAGATCCTTCCGCAATCGGCTATGGCTACACCTTC.

The rearrangement uses TRBV5-1 and TRBJ2-7, with no clear D. Trimming took off 2 bases at V and 0 bases at J, with 12 bases between the two ends. Germline CDR1 reads SGHRS; CDR2 reads YFSETQ. This CDR3 region has 15 residues. The CDR3 nucleotides are TGCGCCAGCAGCTTATACGGACGGTCCTCCTACGAGCAGTACTTC. Its protein product is CASSLYGRSSYEQYF. Together with reference TRBV5-1 and TRBJ2-7, the CDR3 gives the full variable domain: KAGVTQTPRYLIKTRGQQVTLSCSPISGHRSVSWYQQTPGQGLQFLFEYFSETQRNKGNFPGRFSGRQFSNSRSEMNVSTLELGDSALYLCASSLYGRSSYEQYFGPGTRLTVT.

J is TRBJ2-3 and V is TRBV7-2; 11 bases map to TRBD2. The CDR3 runs to 15 residues. In germline, CDR1 is SGHTA, CDR2 FQGNSA. The V gene end was trimmed by 3 bases and the J gene end by 4 bases; junction bases not matched to a gene: 3. The CDR3 DNA follows: TGTGCCAGCAGCTTGACTAGCGGGAACGCAGATACGCAGTATTTT. Protein sequence: CASSLTSGNADTQYF.

The chain couples TRBV30 to TRBJ2-7; D is perhaps TRBD1 or TRBD2 (6 bases each). This CDR3 has 13 residues. Germline-derived CDR1 and CDR2 are GTSNPN and SVGIG (reference sequence). Trimming removed 2 bases at V and 5 bases at J, with 13 bases between. Here the CDR3 reads CAWSRGQPHEQYF. CDR3 in DNA: TGTGCCTGGAGTCGGGGGCAGCCCCACGAGCAGTACTTC.

The rearrangement joins TRBV28 to TRBJ2-7; no clear D gene. The CDR3 length is 11 residues. Germline V gives CDR1 MDHEN, CDR2 SYDVKM. V was clipped by 3 bases and J by 3 bases, with 3 bases between them. For the CDR3, the DNA is TGTGCCAGCAGTTTGCGCTACGAGCAGTACTTC. This encodes CASSLRYEQYF. The whole variable domain, remainder taken from reference TRBV28 and TRBJ2-7, is DVKVTQSSRYLVKRTGEKVFLECVQDMDHENMFWYRQDPGLGLRLIYFSYDVKMKEKGDIPEGYSVSREKKERFSLILESASTNQTSMYLCASSLRYEQYFGPGTRLTVT.

The chain employs TRBV7-9 and TRBJ2-7, with 10 bases lining up with TRBD1. Germline trimming cut 4 bases from V and 6 bases from J; bases unmatched to any gene: 9. In germline, CDR1 is SEHNR, CDR2 FQNEAQ (reference sequence). The CDR3 sequence is 15 residues long. CDR3 loop: CASSSYRDRGFEQYF. The CDR3 region has the DNA TGTGCCAGCAGCTCTTACCGGGACAGGGGTTTCGAGCAGTACTTC. The whole variable domain, remainder taken from reference TRBV7-9 and TRBJ2-7, is DTGVSQNPRHKITKRGQNVTFRCDPISEHNRLYWYRQTLGQGPEFLTYFQNEAQLEKSRLLSDRFSAERPKGSFSTLEIQRTEQGDSAMYLCASSSYRDRGFEQYFGPGTRLTVT.

The V and J genes are TRBV28 and TRBJ2-2, with D tentatively TRBD2 (5 bases). Germline V gene lookup returns CDR1 MDHEN and CDR2 SYDVKM. This CDR3 contains 14 residues. Trimming cost V 11 bases and J 4 bases, with 17 bases left between them. DNA of the CDR3: TGTGCCGGTCAAGACTCGGGGAGCACCGGGGAGCTGTTTTTT. Protein product: CAGQDSGSTGELFF.

In this sample, this clone turned up a few times. The rearrangement joins TRBV19 to TRBJ2-3, with D uncertain. Germline V CDR1 and CDR2: LNHDA, SQIVND (reference sequence). CDR3 length: 12 residues. Trimming took 5 bases from V and 0 from J, leaving 3 bases between them. In DNA form, the CDR3 reads TGTGCCAGTAGTCAGAGCACAGATACGCAGTATTTT. Its protein product is CASSQSTDTQYF.

The V call is TRBV2, the J call TRBJ2-7; no definite D call. This CDR3 comprises 14 residues. With 4 bases removed from V and 3 bases from J, the gap between germline ends came to 13 bases. Germline V CDR1 and CDR2: SNHLY, FYNNEI. CDR3 residues: CASSGIGQDYEQYF. The CDR3 DNA follows: TGTGCCAGCAGTGGAATAGGGCAGGACTACGAGCAGTACTTC.

The sample holds a few counts of this clone. The rearrangement joins TRBV30 to TRBJ1-6; possibly TRBD1 for D (5 bases). The CDR3 is made up of 15 amino acids. CDR1 and CDR2 (germline): GTSNPN, SVGIG (reference sequence). Trimming took off 3 bases at V and 9 bases at J, with 18 bases between the two ends. The DNA for the CDR3 is TGTGCCTGGAGGGGGCGGCAGGGCGAATCTTCACCCCTCCACTTT. It is translated as CAWRGRQGESSPLHF.

The gene calls are TRBV5-6 and TRBJ1-2; possible D gene TRBD1, 5 bases. This CDR3 has 12 residues. From germline, CDR1 is SGHDT and CDR2 YYEEEE. Trimming stripped 1 base from V and 6 bases from J, with 7 bases between. The CDR3 coding sequence is TGTGCCAGCAGCTTGCGGGGGAATGGCTACACCTTC. This sequence encodes CASSLRGNGYTF.

This chain links TRBV28 with TRBJ2-4; D is perhaps TRBD1 (5 bases). Germline CDR1 is MDHEN and CDR2 is SYDVKM. Trimming took 5 bases from V and 6 from J, leaving 14 bases between them. This CDR3 contains 14 residues. DNA for the CDR3: TGTGCCAGCAGTATCGCTCAGGGCACAAACATTCAGTACTTC. As protein: CASSIAQGTNIQYF.